Below, 6 T cell receptor beta chains from the same sample are listed, as sequenced in a study of spatial heterogeneity in lung cancer. TCRdb re-derived calls from the 5' RACE reads in MiXCR, one entry per CDR3 protein. The data show about 110,000 distinct CDR3 sequences, with 11% seen just once and less than 25% held by the top ten. Time point given: blood at routine non-recurrence follow-up after resection. The sample here was PBMCs, taken at follow-up. These receptors were collected from a female donor with early-stage non-small cell lung cancer.

V gene TRBV28 combines with J gene TRBJ2-1; TRBD2 aligns across 13 bases. Germline values: CDR1 MDHEN, CDR2 SYDVKM. J gave up 9 bases and V 6 bases, and 11 bases lay outside the gene matches. The CDR3 is 16 residues long. CDR3 nucleotide sequence: TGTGCCAGCAGGGGAACTACTAGCGGGAGGGCCGGTGAGCAGTTCTTC. Translation: CASRGTTSGRAGEQFF.

This clonotype occurred a few times. V is TRBV7-8 and J is TRBJ2-4; D may be TRBD1 (6 bases). Deletions cut 5 bases from V and 9 bases from J, with 17 bases between. This CDR3 is built from 14 residues. Germline V lookup: CDR1 SGHVS, CDR2 FQNEAQ. The CDR3 protein is CASSGNRVEAIQYF. For the CDR3, the DNA is TGTGCCAGCAGCGGAAACAGGGTTGAAGCCATTCAGTACTTC.

The V call is TRBV7-9, the J call TRBJ1-1, with D uncertain. V was clipped by 0 bases and J by 7 bases, with 9 bases between them. Germline V CDR1 and CDR2: SEHNR, FQNEAQ (reference sequence). There are 13 residues in the CDR3. CDR3 region: CASSLALRGEAFF. Here the CDR3 DNA reads TGTGCCAGCAGCTTAGCGCTCCGTGGTGAAGCTTTCTTT. The variable domain in full, completed from reference TRBV7-9 and TRBJ1-1, reads DTGVSQNPRHKITKRGQNVTFRCDPISEHNRLYWYRQTLGQGPEFLTYFQNEAQLEKSRLLSDRFSAERPKGSFSTLEIQRTEQGDSAMYLCASSLALRGEAFFGQGTRLTVV.

CDR3 loop: CASSVAGFRETQYF. The CDR3 coding sequence is TGTGCCAGCAGCGTAGCAGGGTTCAGAGAGACCCAGTACTTC. The rearrangement uses TRBV9 and TRBJ2-5; TRBD1 is a possible D gene (5 bases). Trimming took off 0 bases at V and 4 bases at J, with 10 bases between the two ends. This CDR3 has 14 residues. Germline V gene lookup returns CDR1 SGDLS and CDR2 YYNGEE.

The table lists this clonotype with many counts. This chain uses TRBV30 with TRBJ2-3; 8 bases match TRBD1. Trimming took 0 bases from V and 4 from J; bases not matched to a gene: 6. Per germline, CDR1 GTSNPN and CDR2 SVGIG (reference sequence). CDR3 length equals 15 residues. As DNA, the CDR3 is TGTGCCTGGAGTGTTGGACAGGGCATGCCAGATACGCAGTATTTT. Translated, it gives CAWSVGQGMPDTQYF.

J is TRBJ1-2 and V is TRBV5-1; D might be TRBD1 (6 bases). The V gene's germline CDR1 is SGHRS and CDR2 YFSETQ. The CDR3 spans 13 residues. Trimming stripped 3 bases from V and 1 base from J, with 7 bases between. The CDR3 spells CASSWTDNYGYTF. The CDR3 DNA reads TGCGCCAGCAGCTGGACAGATAACTATGGCTACACCTTC.